A single sample is the source of the 4 T cell receptor beta chains below, sequenced in a study of neurological immune-mediated disorders. TCRdb reanalysed the 5' RACE reads using MiXCR and keeps one entry per CDR3 protein. Among 70,000 to 95,000 distinct CDR3 sequences listed, roughly 18% were seen once. The material sequenced was PBMCs. Receptors were obtained from a woman between 40 and 55 years old in good health.

This clonotype was recorded at least ten times. The germline gene is not matched at one end of the junction; a read error may be the cause. V and J are TRBV5-1 and TRBJ2-7; 7 nucleotides match TRBD1. The CDR3 runs to 14 residues. Germline V gives CDR1 SGHRS, CDR2 YFSETQ. The chain's CDR3 is CASSFVGGSDEQYF. CDR3 DNA: TGCGCCAGCAGCTTTGTAGGGGGCTCCGACGAGCAGTACTTC.

This clonotype came up many times. This chain connects TRBV5-1 to TRBJ1-2; D gene unclear. CDR3 size: 14 residues. The V end was cut by 7 bases, the J end by 4 bases, with 17 bases between. The germline V gene has CDR1 SGHRS and CDR2 YFSETQ. The CDR3 loop is CASRPLGLGYGYTF. The CDR3 DNA follows: TGCGCCAGCCGACCCCTCGGATTGGGCTATGGCTACACCTTC.

Points on this clonotype: This may be a read error: a much more frequent sequence differs by one nucleotide. V usage is TRBV6-6 and J usage is TRBJ2-3; D uncertain. This CDR3 contains 13 residues. CDR1 and CDR2 (germline): MNHNY, SVGAGI (reference sequence). CDR3 coding DNA: TGTGCCAACAGTTACCTACACACAGATACGCAGTATTTT. It yields the protein CANSYLHTDTQYF.

This clonotype was seen ten or more times. The chain links TRBV7-2 to TRBJ1-4; 7 bases align to TRBD1. V trimming: 1 base; J trimming: 3 bases; junction bases outside the gene matches: 8. In germline, CDR1 is SGHTA, CDR2 FQGNSA. The CDR3 is 17 residues long. CDR3 sequence (DNA): TGTGCCAGCAGCTTAGGACCTCCGACAGGGTCTAATGAAAAACTGTTTTTT. Its protein is CASSLGPPTGSNEKLFF.